Only a few counts were recorded for the clone carrying this T cell receptor (beta chain). The whole isolated RNA underwent reverse transcription, so sequencing captured expressed TCRB transcripts. Profiled with immunoSEQ multiplex PCR; TCRdb holds only in-frame clones, not every one. The repertoire includes around 500,000 clones, more than 9.5% of them detected once, and about 0.045% sits in the top ten. Trimming stripped 2 bases from V and 4 bases from J, with 15 bases between. CDR3 size: 15 residues. Germline V lookup: CDR1 SGHRS, CDR2 YFSETQ. This record belongs to a study of beta chain features in type 1 diabetes.

Sequencing input: naive CD4+ T cells from blood. The rearrangement joins TRBV5-1 to TRBJ1-2; no firm D call. The sequence was collected from a young woman in good health. In DNA form, the CDR3 reads TGCGCCAGCAGCTTCCTAGGCGACGGATCCTATGGCTACACCTTC. This gives the protein CASSFLGDGSYGYTF. The full variable domain, completed using reference TRBV5-1 and TRBJ1-2, is KAGVTQTPRYLIKTRGQQVTLSCSPISGHRSVSWYQQTPGQGLQFLFEYFSETQRNKGNFPGRFSGRQFSNSRSEMNVSTLELGDSALYLCASSFLGDGSYGYTFGSGTRLTVV.